This TCR beta chain is drawn from a study of blood T cell repertoires in COVID-19. Study background: Both acute and convalescent COVID-19 samples were obtained from the United States, Italy and Spain. From T cells, B-cell-depleted T cells, or PBMCs came the material, which was cDNA or gDNA.

In the original workflow: Estimation of nucleated cell counts was performed using reference gene primer amplification. Clones were sequenced by immunoSEQ multiplex PCR, and TCRdb holds only the in-frame ones, with some missing. V and J calls and clone size come straight from that table; D and trimming were deduced from the DNA. Found here are about 87,000 clones, around 90% of them singletons; the top ten hold roughly 11%. CDR1 KGHSH and CDR2 LQKENI come from the germline V gene. This CDR3 spans 13 amino acids. V lost 2 bases to trimming and J lost 3 bases, with 7 bases between them. The TCR sequence derives from a man older than 75 with acute or convalescent COVID-19. The V and J genes are TRBV18 and TRBJ1-2, with TRBD1 as a possible D gene (5 bases). Sequenced sample: peripheral blood. CDR3 region: CASSPGGDYGYTF. The DNA of the CDR3 is TGTGCCAGCTCACCAGGGGGGGACTATGGCTACACCTTC.